This T cell receptor (beta chain) is from a study of shared clonotypes between healthy human individuals. Study context: CD8 memory received one plate per donor, CD8 naive two, CD4 memory three and CD4 naive three.

When replicate PCRs were run on sorted subsets, they used about 200 ng DNA, about 31,000 T cell genomes. Assay used: immunoSEQ multiplex PCR; TCRdb lists only in-frame clones, some missing. The top ten hold under 0.45% of the sample, which has fewer than 1.6 million clones, around 98.5% seen once. Study-wide results and limits: With several donors compared, roughly 5% of naive CD4 clonotypes were shared.

Regarding this clone: Its antigen is unknown.

The receptor comes from a man aged 25 to 40 in good health. The sample consisted of naive CD4+ T cells sorted from blood. Subset noted: CD45RA+ positively selected.

CDR3: CASSSFKGDYEQYF. CDR3 coding DNA: TGTGCCAGCAGCTCCTTTAAAGGGGACTACGAGCAGTACTTC. The genes are TRBV5-4 and TRBJ2-7; possibly TRBD1 for D (5 bases). V lost 3 bases and J lost 3, with 13 bases in between. From germline, CDR1 is SGHNT and CDR2 YYREEE (reference sequence). The CDR3 runs to 14 residues.